These 20 T cell receptor beta chains were sequenced from one sample in a study of Graves' ophthalmopathy and Graves' hyperthyroidism. As the template, RNA transcripts were used to amplify TCR beta CDR3 regions. The authors performed first-round RT-PCR with HTBI primers and then a second-round multiplex PCR. Each CDR3 protein is one row after TCRdb ran MiXCR on the multiplex PCR reads. This sample has over a million distinct CDR3 sequences, with about two fifths found just once. The sample was peripheral blood or thyroid tissue (not recorded which). Receptors were obtained from an adult man with Graves' hyperthyroidism.

The chain uses TRBV10-3 and TRBJ1-5, with 7 bases that match TRBD1. CDR1 and CDR2 (germline): ENHRY, SYGVKD. V dropped 4 bases and J dropped 1; count of bases not matched to a gene: 7. The CDR3 is made up of 16 amino acids. This CDR3 is CAISGADRMSNQPQHF. The CDR3, as DNA: TGTGCCATCAGTGGGGCGGACAGGATGAGCAATCAGCCCCAGCATTTT.

The chain employs TRBV20-1 and TRBJ2-2; weak D call: TRBD1 (5 bases). With 0 bases removed from V and 4 bases from J, the gap between germline ends came to 12 bases. The CDR3 is made up of 15 amino acids. The germline V gene has CDR1 DFQATT and CDR2 SNEGSKA (reference sequence). The CDR3 DNA reads as TGCAGTGCTAGAGATCAGGGTTTGATCACCGGGGAGCTGTTTTTT. It is translated as CSARDQGLITGELFF.

The J gene is TRBJ2-7, the V gene TRBV7-3; a possible D gene is TRBD2 (6 bases). The V gene's germline CDR1 is SGHTA and CDR2 FQGTGA. This CDR3 is built from 15 residues. V dropped 5 bases and J dropped 0 bases, with 14 bases sitting between them. The CDR3 nucleotides read TGTGCCAGCAGCCAAGTTGCGACTAGCTCCTACGAGCAGTACTTC. The encoded protein is CASSQVATSSYEQYF.

The J gene is TRBJ1-2, the V gene TRBV12-3 or TRBV12-4; D is perhaps TRBD1 (6 bases). The V gene lost 7 bases and the J gene lost 5 bases, with 11 bases spanning the gap. CDR3 length equals 12 residues. CDR3 in DNA: TGTGCCAGCACCGAAAGGGGGTATGGCTACACCTTC. Amino acids: CASTERGYGYTF.

This chain uses TRBV6-6 with TRBJ1-2; D is ambiguous. The CDR3 is 15 amino acids. From germline, CDR1 is MNHNY and CDR2 SVGAGI (reference sequence). Trimming took 6 bases from V and 4 from J, leaving 18 bases between them. The DNA for the CDR3 is TGTGCCAGCAGCCTCCCAGGAGGCGGGAGCTATGGCTACACCTTC. Its translation: CASSLPGGGSYGYTF.

The chain couples TRBV14 to TRBJ2-5; 8 bases agree with TRBD1. Germline CDR1 reads SGHDN; CDR2 reads FVKESK. With V trimmed by 5 bases and J by 4 bases, 9 bases remained unmatched. The CDR3 sequence is 15 residues long. DNA for the CDR3: TGTGCCAGCAGCGTTCGGACAGGGTTGATAGAGACCCAGTACTTC. Protein product: CASSVRTGLIETQYF.

In this sample, this clonotype turned up many times. The J gene is TRBJ1-1, the V gene TRBV4-3; no clear D gene. Germline V CDR1 and CDR2: LGHNA, YSLEER. The CDR3 covers 13 residues. The germline V and J ends were trimmed by 0 bases and 3 bases, with 5 bases remaining between them. The CDR3 sequence is CASSQDQYTEAFF. CDR3 sequence (DNA): TGCGCCAGCAGCCAAGATCAGTACACTGAAGCTTTCTTT.

This clonotype came up many times. DNA for the CDR3: TGTGCCAGCAGCCGAACGCTAGACTCCGGCTACACCTTC. It yields the protein CASSRTLDSGYTF. The chain has TRBV28 and TRBJ1-2, with unresolved D. V was pared by 6 bases and J by 8 bases, with 16 bases between. This CDR3 has 13 residues. Germline V lookup: CDR1 MDHEN, CDR2 SYDVKM.

Notes on this clonotype: A read error may explain this, as a much larger clone is one base away. CDR3 nucleotides: TGCAGTGCCGAACTGACTCAGACCCAGTACTTC. Its protein is CSAELTQTQYF. J is TRBJ2-5 and V is TRBV20-1, with unresolved D. The germline CDR1 and CDR2 sequences are DFQATT and SNEGSKA (reference sequence). The length of the CDR3 is 11 residues. Trimming left V 6 bases short and J 6 bases short, with 11 bases between.

The chain couples TRBV3-1 to TRBJ1-2, with 8 bases aligning to TRBD1. This CDR3 is 14 amino acids long. V trimming: 2 bases; J trimming: 8 bases; junction bases outside the gene matches: 7. Germline V lookup: CDR1 LGHDT, CDR2 YNNKEL (reference sequence). CDR3 amino acids: CASSQTGQGAGYTF. The CDR3 nucleotides are TGTGCCAGCAGCCAAACAGGACAGGGAGCCGGCTACACCTTC. The complete variable domain, with remaining parts taken from reference TRBV3-1 and TRBJ1-2, reads DTAVSQTPKYLVTQMGNDKSIKCEQNLGHDTMYWYKQDSKKFLKIMFSYNNKELIINETVPNRFSPKSPDKAHLNLHINSLELGDSAVYFCASSQTGQGAGYTFGSGTRLTVV.

This clonotype was picked up many times. The gene calls are TRBV5-4 and TRBJ2-5; possible D gene TRBD2, 6 bases. This CDR3 has 14 residues. Trimming shortened V by 3 bases and J by 1 base, and 10 bases separated the two germline ends. The germline gives CDR1 SGHNT, CDR2 YYREEE (reference sequence). CDR3: CASSSRDFQETQYF. CDR3 coding DNA: TGTGCCAGCAGCTCGAGGGACTTCCAAGAGACCCAGTACTTC.

This clonotype showed up many times. This rearrangement joins TRBV29-1 to TRBJ2-7, with D possibly being TRBD1 or TRBD2 (5 bases each). CDR3 size: 12 residues. The V gene's germline CDR1 is SQVTM and CDR2 ANQGSEA. V shed 4 bases and J shed 7 bases, with 14 bases lying between them. This CDR3 reads CSVVERGVEQYF. CDR3 nucleotides: TGCAGCGTTGTTGAAAGGGGAGTTGAGCAGTACTTC.

This clonotype was detected many times. The chain couples TRBV11-3 to TRBJ1-1; D unresolved. The CDR3 sequence is 12 residues long. Trimming pared 3 bases from V and 8 bases from J, leaving 10 bases between. CDR1 SGHNT and CDR2 YENEEA come from the germline V gene. DNA of the CDR3: TGTGCCAGCAGCTTCAGCGGCAAGGAAGCTTTCTTT. Translation gives CASSFSGKEAFF.

This clonotype was detected ten times or more. The CDR3 region is CATSDSRNQPQHF. The CDR3 DNA is TGTGCCACCAGTGATTCGCGGAATCAGCCCCAGCATTTT. The V call is TRBV24-1, the J call TRBJ1-5; D not certain. The V gene lost 2 bases and the J gene lost 4 bases, with 5 bases spanning the gap. The CDR3 has 13 residues. The germline CDR1 and CDR2 sequences are KGHDR and SFDVKD.

This clonotype has a count of ten or more. The gene calls are TRBV5-8 and TRBJ1-6; TRBD1 is a possible D gene (5 bases). The CDR3 loop spans 14 amino acids. V dropped 3 bases and J dropped 12 bases, with 16 bases sitting between them. The germline CDR1 and CDR2 sequences are SGHTS and YDEGEE. The CDR3 nucleotides read TGTGCCAGCAGCTGGGACGCGTCAGGTGGACCCCTCCACTTT. Its translation: CASSWDASGGPLHF.

In this sample, this clonotype turned up many times. This chain joins TRBV2 and TRBJ2-7, with D maybe TRBD1 (6 bases). The CDR3 loop spans 14 amino acids. From germline, CDR1 is SNHLY and CDR2 FYNNEI. The V end was cut by 5 bases, the J end by 5 bases, with 16 bases between. Here the CDR3 reads CASSQQGNTDEQYF. The CDR3 bases are TGTGCCAGCAGTCAGCAGGGGAACACCGACGAGCAGTACTTC.

Comment on this clonotype: A much bigger clone sits one base away, suggesting this may be a read error. The missing conserved phenylalanine or tryptophan at the end of this CDR3 makes a read error likely. J is TRBJ2-5 and V is TRBV7-4; the match to TRBD1 covers 9 bases. CDR3 length equals 15 residues. V was clipped by 4 bases and J by 5 bases; unmatched bases: 8. The germline gives CDR1 SGHVT, CDR2 SQSDAQ. CDR3 sequence reads: CASSYGGTGRETQYL. DNA of the CDR3: TGTGCCAGCAGCTACGGCGGGACAGGGCGCGAGACCCAGTACCTC.

The J gene is TRBJ1-1, the V gene TRBV4-3; D perhaps matches TRBD1 (5 bases). In germline, CDR1 is LGHNA, CDR2 YSLEER. The CDR3 contains 16 residues. V was clipped by 0 bases and J by 4 bases, with 15 bases between them. CDR3 protein: CASSQELWGRGTEAFF. Written as DNA, the CDR3 is TGCGCCAGCAGCCAAGAACTTTGGGGGAGGGGCACTGAAGCTTTCTTT.

V and J are TRBV5-1 and TRBJ2-2, with TRBD1 identical over 10 bases. V trimming: 5 bases; J trimming: 6 bases; junction bases outside the gene matches: 7. The CDR3 covers 15 residues. Germline CDR1 and CDR2: SGHRS and YFSETQ. The CDR3 DNA is TGCGCCAGCAGACCGGGACAGGGGACGTCCGGGGAGCTGTTTTTT. Its protein is CASRPGQGTSGELFF.

V and J are TRBV25-1 and TRBJ2-6, with 8 nucleotides matching TRBD1. This CDR3 has 15 residues. The V and J ends lost 8 bases and 4 bases, in that order; junction bases with no gene match: 7. Per the germline V gene, CDR1 is MGHDK and CDR2 is SYGVNS. This CDR3 is CASRTQGAGANVLTF. For the CDR3, the DNA is TGTGCCAGCCGCACTCAGGGGGCCGGGGCCAACGTCCTGACTTTC.